The next 26 T cell receptor beta chains were all read from a single sample in a study of shared clonotypes between healthy human individuals. Clones were sequenced by immunoSEQ multiplex PCR, and TCRdb holds only the in-frame ones, with some missing. The sample lists 450,000 to 500,000 clones; over 70% were seen once. The sequenced material came from PBMCs. The receptors were gathered from a woman in her thirties or forties in good health. Some clones in this sample may be carry-over from other donors' samples.

This clone was observed a single time. The V call is TRBV5-7, the J call TRBJ2-1; a possible D gene is TRBD2 (5 bases). TRBV5-7 is given ORF status, its function remaining uncertain. The CDR3 is made up of 13 amino acids. Trimming removed 4 bases from V and 3 bases from J, with 8 bases in between. The CDR3 nucleotides read TGTGCCAGCAGCGGACTTCTCTACAATGAGCAGTTCTTC. This codes for CASSGLLYNEQFF.

The V gene is TRBV7-8, the J gene TRBJ2-1; D may be TRBD2 (5 bases). Germline CDR1 is SGHVS and CDR2 is FQNEAQ. CDR3 length: 16 residues. Trimming removed 4 bases at V and 0 bases at J, with 13 bases between. CDR3 amino acids: CASSYPEGSSYNEQFF. The CDR3 DNA sequence: TGTGCCAGCAGCTACCCGGAAGGGAGCTCCTACAATGAGCAGTTCTTC.

Note on this clone: This likely traces to a read error, being one base from a far larger clone. DNA of the CDR3: TGTGCCAGCAGTGAAGCGGTGACACGCTCCTACGAGCAGTACTTC. It codes for CASSEAVTRSYEQYF. This chain connects TRBV6-1 to TRBJ2-7; no firm D call. The CDR3 loop spans 15 amino acids. CDR1 and CDR2 (germline): MNHNS, SASEGT. V was trimmed by 0 bases and J by 0 bases, leaving 9 bases between them.

The rearrangement uses TRBV5-1 and TRBJ2-7; D is perhaps TRBD2 (5 bases). V lost 0 bases, J lost 2 bases, and 9 bases lay in between. From germline, CDR1 is SGHRS and CDR2 YFSETQ. The CDR3 runs to 14 residues. CDR3 amino acids: CASSLDPLAYEQYF. The DNA of the CDR3 is TGCGCCAGCAGCTTGGACCCACTAGCCTACGAGCAGTACTTC.

This clone occurred a few times. This chain connects TRBV11-2 to TRBJ1-2; D remains ambiguous. Trimming pared 3 bases from V and 7 bases from J, leaving 18 bases between. The length of the CDR3 is 15 residues. Per germline, CDR1 SGHAT and CDR2 FQNNGV. The CDR3 loop reads CASSLTRVSTSGYTF. CDR3 coding DNA: TGTGCCAGCAGCTTGACCCGAGTGAGCACGAGTGGCTACACCTTC.

This clone was observed a few times. This chain joins TRBV9 and TRBJ1-1; tentative D call: TRBD1 (5 bases). CDR1 is SGDLS and CDR2 is YYNGEE in the germline V gene. The CDR3 spans 12 residues. V lost 4 bases, J lost 7 bases, and 11 bases lay in between. CDR3: CASSTQGGEAFF. CDR3 in DNA: TGTGCCAGCAGCACCCAGGGCGGTGAAGCTTTCTTT.

V is TRBV9 and J is TRBJ2-2; D is perhaps TRBD2 (5 bases). Germline CDR1 is SGDLS and CDR2 is YYNGEE. CDR3 length: 16 amino acids. Trimming removed 0 bases from V and 7 bases from J, with 16 bases in between. DNA of the CDR3: TGTGCCAGCAGCGTAGATTTTAGCGCGTACGGCGGGGAGCTGTTTTTT. Protein sequence: CASSVDFSAYGGELFF.

This sequence joins TRBV4-1 and TRBJ2-7, with TRBD2 as a possible D gene (5 bases). This CDR3 has 14 residues. CDR1 MGHRA and CDR2 YSYEKL come from the germline V gene. Trimming took off 0 bases at V and 7 bases at J, with 13 bases between the two ends. The chain's CDR3 is CASSQDALAREQYF. CDR3 sequence (DNA): TGCGCCAGCAGCCAAGACGCTCTAGCTCGGGAGCAGTACTTC.

This clone came up many times. The V and J genes are TRBV4-2 and TRBJ1-1; TRBD1 is a possible D gene (5 bases). The CDR3 has 20 residues. The germline CDR1 and CDR2 sequences are LGHNA and YNFKEQ. The ends were cut back, 2 bases at V and 1 base at J, with 26 bases in the middle. CDR3 nucleotide sequence: TGTGCCAGCAGCCAACTCGGGAGGGGCGGCTCAAACCCTCAGAACACTGAAGCTTTCTTT. This codes for CASSQLGRGGSNPQNTEAFF.

The count of this clone is one. The chain joins TRBV7-8 to TRBJ2-7; D possibly matches TRBD1 or TRBD2 (5 bases each). CDR1 is SGHVS and CDR2 is FQNEAQ in the germline V gene. Trimming stripped 0 bases from V and 6 bases from J, with 21 bases between. This CDR3 comprises 17 residues. Here the CDR3 reads CASSLARRLGTPREQYF. CDR3 in DNA: TGTGCCAGCAGCTTAGCGAGGCGGCTAGGGACGCCCCGCGAGCAGTACTTC.

As to this clone: The same CDR3 also results from other DNA sequences found in this sample. The chain uses TRBV11-2 and TRBJ1-4, with TRBD1 identical over 7 bases. J gave up 4 bases and V 2 bases, and 1 base lay outside the gene matches. The germline CDR1 and CDR2 sequences are SGHAT and FQNNGV. This CDR3 is 14 amino acids long. The CDR3: CASSLNRGNEKLFF. The CDR3 DNA sequence: TGTGCCAGCAGCTTAAACAGGGGTAATGAAAAACTGTTTTTT.

This chain connects TRBV6-1 to TRBJ2-2; TRBD1 matches 8 bases. Unmatched junction bases numbered 4, after V lost 6 bases and J lost 4 bases. The CDR3 consists of 14 residues. The germline gives CDR1 MNHNS, CDR2 SASEGT. CDR3 residues: CASSRTGTTGELFF. CDR3 bases: TGTGCCAGCAGCCGGACAGGGACCACCGGGGAGCTGTTTTTT.

The chain has TRBV4-1 and TRBJ1-1; D unresolved. Germline-derived CDR1 and CDR2 are MGHRA and YSYEKL. This CDR3 is built from 13 residues. Trimming took 4 bases from V and 10 from J, leaving 16 bases between them. The CDR3 bases are TGCGCCAGCAGCCCCGCCCCACTTTTTAGAGCTTTCTTT. It yields the protein CASSPAPLFRAFF.

This clone appeared a few times. This CDR3 is CASSDQREVNEQFF. The CDR3 DNA reads as TGCGCCAGCAGTGACCAGCGGGAGGTGAATGAGCAGTTCTTC. V is TRBV10-1 and J is TRBJ2-1; 9 positions match TRBD2. The germline V gene encodes CDR1 WNHNN and CDR2 SYGVQD (reference sequence). The CDR3 sequence is 14 residues long. V shed 3 bases and J 7 bases; nucleotides not matched to a gene: 4.

On this clone: A far larger clone is one base from this, pointing to a likely read error. Other nucleotide sequences in the sample specify the same CDR3. The chain links TRBV30 to TRBJ1-5; 8 positions match TRBD1. This CDR3 comprises 15 residues. Germline V gene sequence: CDR1 GTSNPN, CDR2 SVGIG (reference sequence). The CDR3 coding sequence is TGTGCCCGGAGCCCCTTGGGACAGGGCAATCAGCCCCAGCATTTT. This codes for CARSPLGQGNQPQHF.

This clone was counted at least ten times. This chain links TRBV25-1 with TRBJ1-1, with D perhaps matching TRBD1 (5 bases). The length of the CDR3 is 15 residues. The germline CDR1 and CDR2 sequences are MGHDK and SYGVNS. Trimming left V 2 bases short and J 3 bases short, with 13 bases between. The CDR3 here is CASSELAKGDTEAFF. Here the CDR3 DNA reads TGTGCCAGCAGTGAACTGGCCAAAGGGGACACTGAAGCTTTCTTT.

This rearrangement joins TRBV29-1 to TRBJ2-5; 9 nucleotides line up with TRBD2. CDR3 length: 16 amino acids. The V gene's germline CDR1 is SQVTM and CDR2 ANQGSEA. J lost 6 bases, V lost 2 bases, and 13 bases had no gene match. CDR3 nucleotides: TGCAGCGTTGAACCCGGTGGTAGCGGGAGACAGCAGACCCAGTACTTC. This sequence encodes CSVEPGGSGRQQTQYF.

The chain combines TRBV15 with TRBJ2-7; 8 nucleotides match TRBD2. From germline, CDR1 is LNHNV and CDR2 YYDKDF (reference sequence). The V segment lost 5 bases and the J segment 2 bases; nucleotides outside the gene matches: 11. This CDR3 is built from 16 residues. The chain's CDR3 is CATSRGPGLGTYEQYF. Here the CDR3 DNA reads TGTGCCACCAGCCGCGGGCCGGGACTAGGCACCTACGAGCAGTACTTC.

The chain combines TRBV30 with TRBJ2-7; TRBD1 matches 8 bases. CDR1 and CDR2 (germline): GTSNPN, SVGIG (reference sequence). CDR3 size: 15 residues. V lost 4 bases and J lost 2; bases outside the gene matches: 10. The CDR3: CAWKDRDRWTYEQYF. The CDR3 DNA is TGTGCCTGGAAAGACAGGGACAGGTGGACCTACGAGCAGTACTTC. Together with reference TRBV30 and TRBJ2-7, the CDR3 gives the full variable domain: SQTIHQWPATLVQPVGSPLSLECTVEGTSNPNLYWYRQAAGRGLQLLFYSVGIGQISSEVPQNLSASRPQDRQFILSSKKLLLSDSGFYLCAWKDRDRWTYEQYFGPGTRLTVT.

The rearrangement uses TRBV9 and TRBJ2-6; D is ambiguous. Looked up from germline, CDR1 is SGDLS and CDR2 is YYNGEE. This CDR3 is built from 15 residues. The V and J ends lost 2 bases and 0 bases respectively, with 6 bases between them. The CDR3 bases are TGTGCCAGCAGCGTCTACGGCTCTGGGGCCAACGTCCTGACTTTC. Translated, it gives CASSVYGSGANVLTF.

The chain carries TRBV5-1 and TRBJ1-2; D may be TRBD1 (5 bases). Germline CDR1 is SGHRS and CDR2 is YFSETQ. V was trimmed by 0 bases and J by 8 bases, leaving 17 bases between them. This CDR3 spans 15 amino acids. CDR3 nucleotide sequence: TGCGCCAGCAGCTTGGATGGGGCCAATCTTCGGGGCTACACCTTC. This sequence encodes CASSLDGANLRGYTF.

This clone was observed a handful of times. The chain uses TRBV10-3 and TRBJ1-4; the match to TRBD1 covers 7 bases. The V segment lost 11 bases and the J segment 5 bases; nucleotides outside the gene matches: 8. Germline values: CDR1 ENHRY, CDR2 SYGVKD. This CDR3 is built from 13 residues. The CDR3 spells CAASRDRNEKLFF. The DNA for the CDR3 is TGTGCCGCCTCCCGGGACAGAAATGAAAAACTGTTTTTT.

A single count supports this clone. Other DNA sequences within the sample encode an identical CDR3. The chain employs TRBV20-1 and TRBJ2-1; D unclear. The CDR3 extends over 10 amino acids. V lost 3 bases and J lost 4, with 1 base in between. Germline V gene sequence: CDR1 DFQATT, CDR2 SNEGSKA (reference sequence). The CDR3 spells CSASYNEQFF. For the CDR3, the DNA is TGCAGTGCTAGTTACAATGAGCAGTTCTTC.

The rearrangement uses TRBV6-5 and TRBJ1-2, with D tentatively TRBD1 (6 bases). Germline CDR1 MNHEY, CDR2 SVGAGI. V lost 0 bases, J lost 1 base, and 6 bases lay in between. This CDR3 spans 14 amino acids. CDR3 in DNA: TGTGCCAGCAGTTACTCCAGGGGTAACTATGGCTACACCTTC. This gives the protein CASSYSRGNYGYTF.

The chain is built from TRBV19 and TRBJ1-5; 8 positions agree with TRBD1. With V trimmed by 5 bases and J by 4 bases, 10 bases remained unmatched. Germline V gives CDR1 LNHDA, CDR2 SQIVND (reference sequence). This CDR3 comprises 16 residues. Here the CDR3 DNA reads TGTGCCAGTAGTCCCCTCGGACAGGGATTAAATCAGCCCCAGCATTTT. It specifies CASSPLGQGLNQPQHF.

As for this clone: Given a much more abundant clone one base away, this may be a read error. The identical CDR3 is also encoded by other nucleotide sequences in the sample. V usage is TRBV5-1 and J usage is TRBJ2-1; the match to TRBD2 covers 8 bases. The V segment lost 4 bases and the J segment 7 bases; nucleotides outside the gene matches: 10. The CDR3 loop spans 15 amino acids. CDR1 SGHRS and CDR2 YFSETQ come from the germline V gene. CDR3 sequence: CASSLTSGSINEQFF. The CDR3 bases are TGCGCCAGCAGCCTCACTAGCGGTAGTATAAATGAGCAGTTCTTC.